A selection of T cell receptor beta chains follows, all from one sample in a study of blood T cell repertoires in COVID-19. Assay: immunoSEQ multiplex PCR; the TCRdb copy retains only in-frame clones and omits some. The sample carries roughly 250,000 clones, about 89% recorded once. The sample was PBMCs or T cells enriched from blood (not recorded which). The receptor source for this set is a woman between 18 and 29 years old who had recovered from COVID-19. Both conserved end residues are part of each CDR3. Each record gives: V gene, CDR3 protein.

V: TRBV7-9; CDR3: CASSLRGGNYGYTF
V: TRBV29-1; CDR3: CSVDSTSGMRNEQFF
V: TRBV12-3/TRBV12-4; CDR3: CASSLTTGQPQHF
V: TRBV11-3; CDR3: CASSSGEAETQYF
V: TRBV7-3; CDR3: CASSPIAGSYNEQFF
V: TRBV4-1; CDR3: CASSQTKLAGDYEQYF
V: TRBV7-2; CDR3: CASSLEGQGLYEQYF
V: TRBV5-1; CDR3: CASSSGTGNTEAFF
V: TRBV6-6; CDR3: CASSLGRGYTF
V: TRBV11-1; CDR3: CASSLSGLKNTGELFF
V: TRBV5-5; CDR3: CASSRSTGIETQYF
V: TRBV18; CDR3: CASSIQFMNTEAFF
V: TRBV29-1; CDR3: CSVSHGGNSNQPQHF
V: TRBV3-1/TRBV3-2; CDR3: CASSPSGGGGEKLFF
V: TRBV3-1/TRBV3-2; CDR3: CASSRGQGYGYTF
V: TRBV27; CDR3: CASSLYQGARGTEAFF
V: TRBV15; CDR3: CATSSDLAGGLVRETQYF
V: TRBV15; CDR3: CATSRDFGTDYGYTF
V: TRBV9; CDR3: CASSVEGQNYGYGYTF
V: TRBV5-1; CDR3: CATSRWGEGGYTF
V: TRBV19; CDR3: CASSISGGVYGYTF
V: TRBV4-1; CDR3: CASSQDLGPSSYNEQFF
V: TRBV9; CDR3: CASADGRQGLIETQYF
V: TRBV5-1; CDR3: CASSLYGDRRTEAFF
V: TRBV28; CDR3: CASSLGGARVTEAFF
V: TRBV6-4; CDR3: CARSWCNYGYTF
V: TRBV20-1; CDR3: CSASRQGSNQPQHF
V: TRBV11-3; CDR3: CASRRGTINTEAFF
V: TRBV5-4; CDR3: CASSLGTGDEKLFF
V: TRBV18; CDR3: CASSVDRGRSGGYTF
V: TRBV7-2; CDR3: CASSLTRTGSEAFF
V: TRBV27; CDR3: CASSLSSDRGNSPLHF
V: TRBV5-1; CDR3: CASSFLREDTQYF
V: TRBV13; CDR3: CASSLAGRQSGYTF
V: TRBV24-1; CDR3: CATSDSTVNQPQHF
V: TRBV24-1; CDR3: CATSDPGDRGGYNEQFF
V: TRBV5-1; CDR3: CASSLIPSEYNEQFF
V: TRBV11-2; CDR3: CASSLQGMNTEAFF
V: TRBV5-4; CDR3: CASSLGGLAGTPYNEQFF
V: TRBV3-1/TRBV3-2; CDR3: CASSQMAGAYEQYF
V: TRBV9; CDR3: CASSLSDTRGETQYF
V: TRBV5-4; CDR3: CASSSASGRAQETQYF
V: TRBV29-1; CDR3: CSVEKDRGTRQYF
V: TRBV3-1/TRBV3-2; CDR3: CASSHPAGQGIYGYTF
V: TRBV5-5; CDR3: CASSPDRKYGYTF
V: TRBV3-1/TRBV3-2; CDR3: CASGTPGLAKEETQYF
V: TRBV6-1; CDR3: CASSEDRGGEQYF
V: TRBV11-1; CDR3: CASFGSGGYTF
V: TRBV6-5; CDR3: CASNYGTSGTYEQYF
V: TRBV28; CDR3: CASTLGGDTEAFF
V: TRBV10-3; CDR3: CAIRRQGQTYEQYF
V: TRBV27; CDR3: CASSLSGGLRSYNEQFF
V: TRBV7-9; CDR3: CASSLGRAGNTIYF
V: TRBV20-1; CDR3: CSASRQTGETQYF
V: TRBV7-9; CDR3: CASSSQLAEQFF
V: TRBV6-6; CDR3: CASSPKREGFYGYTF
V: TRBV6-2/TRBV6-3; CDR3: CASSLDRGNEQFF
V: TRBV7-9; CDR3: CASSSRRGPMGSSNYGYTF
V: TRBV9; CDR3: CASSATSGKILYGYTF